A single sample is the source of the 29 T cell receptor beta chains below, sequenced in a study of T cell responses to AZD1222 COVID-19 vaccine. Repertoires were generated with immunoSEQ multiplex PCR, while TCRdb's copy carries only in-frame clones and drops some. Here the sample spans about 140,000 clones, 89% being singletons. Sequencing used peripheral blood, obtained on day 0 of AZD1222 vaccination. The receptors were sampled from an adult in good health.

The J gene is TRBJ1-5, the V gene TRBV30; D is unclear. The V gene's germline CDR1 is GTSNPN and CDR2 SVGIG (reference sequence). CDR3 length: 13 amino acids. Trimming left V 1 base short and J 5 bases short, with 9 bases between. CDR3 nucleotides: TGTGCCTGGAGTGGGGGAAGGGATCAGCCCCAGCATTTT. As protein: CAWSGGRDQPQHF.

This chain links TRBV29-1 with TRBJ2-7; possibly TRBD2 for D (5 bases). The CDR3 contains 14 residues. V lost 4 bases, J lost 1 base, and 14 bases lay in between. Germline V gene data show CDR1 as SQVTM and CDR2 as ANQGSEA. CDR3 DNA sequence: TGCAGCGTTGGAGAGTATGAGGGTTCCTACGAGCAGTACTTC. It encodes CSVGEYEGSYEQYF.

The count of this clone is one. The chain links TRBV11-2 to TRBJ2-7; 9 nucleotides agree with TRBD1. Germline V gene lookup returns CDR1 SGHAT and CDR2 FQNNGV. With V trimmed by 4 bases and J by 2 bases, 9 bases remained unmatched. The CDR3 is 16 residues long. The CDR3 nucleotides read TGTGCCAGCAGCTCGGGGACCCGGGACAGGGCCTACGAGCAGTACTTC. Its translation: CASSSGTRDRAYEQYF.

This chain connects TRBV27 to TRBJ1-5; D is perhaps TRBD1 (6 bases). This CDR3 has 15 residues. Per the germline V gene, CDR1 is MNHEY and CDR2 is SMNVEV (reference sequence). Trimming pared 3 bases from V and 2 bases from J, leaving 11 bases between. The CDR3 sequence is CASSLRGGGNQPQHF. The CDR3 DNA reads TGTGCCAGCAGTTTGAGAGGGGGGGGCAATCAGCCCCAGCATTTT.

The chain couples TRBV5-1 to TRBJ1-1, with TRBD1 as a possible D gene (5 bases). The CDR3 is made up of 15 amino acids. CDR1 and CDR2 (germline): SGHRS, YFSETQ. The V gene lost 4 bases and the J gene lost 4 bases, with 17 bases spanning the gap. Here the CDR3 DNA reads TGCGCCAGCAGCAAAGCAGGGTATCGGGGCACTGAAGCTTTCTTT. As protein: CASSKAGYRGTEAFF.

The DNA of the CDR3 is TGTGCCAGCAGGAGGGAATTAACCGGGGAGCTGTTTTTT. The encoded protein is CASRRELTGELFF. The genes are TRBV6-5 and TRBJ2-2; a possible D gene is TRBD2 (5 bases). The CDR3 is 13 residues long. The V gene lost 6 bases and the J gene lost 5 bases, with 10 bases spanning the gap. Germline CDR1 reads MNHEY; CDR2 reads SVGAGI.

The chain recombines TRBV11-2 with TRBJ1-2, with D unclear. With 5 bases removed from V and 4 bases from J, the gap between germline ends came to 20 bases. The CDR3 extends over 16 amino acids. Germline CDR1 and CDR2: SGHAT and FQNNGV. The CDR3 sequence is CASSPLRQNKSYGYTF. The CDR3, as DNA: TGTGCCAGCAGCCCCTTACGACAAAATAAGAGCTATGGCTACACCTTC.

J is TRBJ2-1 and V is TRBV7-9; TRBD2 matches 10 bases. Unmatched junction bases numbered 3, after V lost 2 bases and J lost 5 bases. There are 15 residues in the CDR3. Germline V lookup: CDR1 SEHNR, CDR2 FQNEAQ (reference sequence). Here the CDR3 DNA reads TGTGCCAGCAGCTTAATCCTAGCGGGAGACAATGAGCAGTTCTTC. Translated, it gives CASSLILAGDNEQFF.

CDR3 amino acids: CASSPSVSGANVLTF. The CDR3 DNA sequence: TGTGCCAGCTCACCATCCGTCTCTGGGGCCAACGTCCTGACTTTC. This chain links TRBV18 with TRBJ2-6; D is ambiguous. CDR1 and CDR2 (germline): KGHSH, LQKENI. V was trimmed by 2 bases and J by 0 bases, leaving 5 bases between them. The CDR3 spans 15 residues. Based on the CDR3 plus reference TRBV18 and TRBJ2-6, the full variable domain is NAGVMQNPRHLVRRRGQEARLRCSPMKGHSHVYWYRQLPEEGLKFMVYLQKENIIDESGMPKERFSAEFPKEGPSILRIQQVVRGDSAAYFCASSPSVSGANVLTFGAGSRLTVL.

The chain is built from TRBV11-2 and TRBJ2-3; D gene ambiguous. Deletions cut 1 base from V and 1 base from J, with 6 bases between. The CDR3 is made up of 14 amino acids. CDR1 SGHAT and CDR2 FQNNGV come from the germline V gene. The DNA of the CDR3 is TGTGCCAGCAGCTTAGTTGTGGGCACAGATACGCAGTATTTT. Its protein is CASSLVVGTDTQYF.

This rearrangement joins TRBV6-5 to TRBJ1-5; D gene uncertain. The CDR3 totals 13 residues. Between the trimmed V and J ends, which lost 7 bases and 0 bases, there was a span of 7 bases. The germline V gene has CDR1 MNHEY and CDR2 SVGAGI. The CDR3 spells CASKVNSNQPQHF. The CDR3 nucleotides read TGTGCCAGCAAAGTCAATAGCAATCAGCCCCAGCATTTT.

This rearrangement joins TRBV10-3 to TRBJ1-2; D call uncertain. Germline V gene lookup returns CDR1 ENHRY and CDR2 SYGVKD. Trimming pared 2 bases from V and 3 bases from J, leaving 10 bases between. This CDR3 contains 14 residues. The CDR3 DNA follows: TGTGCCATCAGTGAGAGGACGGCCCACTATGGCTACACCTTC. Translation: CAISERTAHYGYTF.

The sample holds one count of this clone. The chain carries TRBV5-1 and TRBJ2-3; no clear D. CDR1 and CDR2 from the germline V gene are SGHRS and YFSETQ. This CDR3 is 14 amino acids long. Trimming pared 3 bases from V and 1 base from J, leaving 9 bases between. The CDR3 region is CASSYYTGTDTQYF. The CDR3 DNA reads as TGCGCCAGCAGCTACTATACAGGCACAGATACGCAGTATTTT.

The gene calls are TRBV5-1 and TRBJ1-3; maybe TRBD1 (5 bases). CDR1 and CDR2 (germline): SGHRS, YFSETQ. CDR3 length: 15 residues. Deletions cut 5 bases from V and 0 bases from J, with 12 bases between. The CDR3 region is CASRQGTVSGNTIYF. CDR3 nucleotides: TGCGCCAGCAGACAAGGGACCGTCTCTGGAAACACCATATATTTT.

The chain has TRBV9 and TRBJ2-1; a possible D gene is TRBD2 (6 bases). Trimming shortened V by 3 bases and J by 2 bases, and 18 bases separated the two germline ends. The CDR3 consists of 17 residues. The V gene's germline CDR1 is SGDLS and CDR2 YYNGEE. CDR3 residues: CASSAHPGLATYNEQFF. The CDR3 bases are TGTGCCAGCAGCGCTCATCCGGGACTGGCGACCTACAATGAGCAGTTCTTC.

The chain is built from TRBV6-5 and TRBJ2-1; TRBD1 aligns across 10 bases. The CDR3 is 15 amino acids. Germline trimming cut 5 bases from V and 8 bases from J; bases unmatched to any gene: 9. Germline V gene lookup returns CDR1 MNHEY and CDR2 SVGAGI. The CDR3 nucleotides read TGTGCCAGCAGTACTTCCGGGACAGGGGCACATGAGCAGTTCTTC. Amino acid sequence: CASSTSGTGAHEQFF.

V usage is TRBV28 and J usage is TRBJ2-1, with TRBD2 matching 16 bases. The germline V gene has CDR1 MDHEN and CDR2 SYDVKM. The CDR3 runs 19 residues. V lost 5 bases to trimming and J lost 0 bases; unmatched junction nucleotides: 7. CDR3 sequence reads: CASSPRGLAGGGSYNEQFF. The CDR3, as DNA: TGTGCCAGCAGTCCCCGGGGACTAGCGGGAGGGGGCTCCTACAATGAGCAGTTCTTC.

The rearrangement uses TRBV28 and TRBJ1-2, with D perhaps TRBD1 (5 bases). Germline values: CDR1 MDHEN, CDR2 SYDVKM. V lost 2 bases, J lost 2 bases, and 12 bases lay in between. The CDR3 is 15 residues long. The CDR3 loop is CASSLGGTVNYGYTF. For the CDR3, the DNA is TGTGCCAGCAGTTTAGGGGGGACGGTAAACTATGGCTACACCTTC.

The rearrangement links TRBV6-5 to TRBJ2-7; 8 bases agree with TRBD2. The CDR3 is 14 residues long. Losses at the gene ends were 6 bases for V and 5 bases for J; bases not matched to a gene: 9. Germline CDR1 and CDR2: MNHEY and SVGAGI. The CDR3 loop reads CASSLAGKGDEQYF. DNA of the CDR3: TGTGCCAGCAGCTTAGCGGGAAAGGGCGACGAGCAGTACTTC.

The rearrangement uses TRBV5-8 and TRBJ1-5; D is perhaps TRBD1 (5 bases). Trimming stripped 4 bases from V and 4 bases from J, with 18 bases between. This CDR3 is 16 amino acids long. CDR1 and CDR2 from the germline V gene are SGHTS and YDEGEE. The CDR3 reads CASSQGDPKWNQPQHF. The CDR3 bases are TGTGCCAGCAGCCAGGGAGATCCGAAGTGGAATCAGCCCCAGCATTTT.

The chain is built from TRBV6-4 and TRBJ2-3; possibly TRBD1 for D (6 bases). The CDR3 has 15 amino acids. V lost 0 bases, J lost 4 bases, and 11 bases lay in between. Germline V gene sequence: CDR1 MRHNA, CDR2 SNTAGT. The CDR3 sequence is CASSDSAGAPDTQYF. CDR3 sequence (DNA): TGTGCCAGCAGTGACTCGGCAGGGGCCCCAGATACGCAGTATTTT.

CDR3 sequence: CAWSVKRDRGGIEQYF. In nucleotides, the CDR3 is TGTGCCTGGAGTGTAAAACGGGACAGGGGGGGGATCGAGCAGTACTTC. This chain joins TRBV30 and TRBJ2-7; 11 positions agree with TRBD1. The CDR3 has 16 residues. In germline, CDR1 is GTSNPN, CDR2 SVGIG (reference sequence). Trimming cost V 0 bases and J 6 bases; bases outside gene matches: 10.

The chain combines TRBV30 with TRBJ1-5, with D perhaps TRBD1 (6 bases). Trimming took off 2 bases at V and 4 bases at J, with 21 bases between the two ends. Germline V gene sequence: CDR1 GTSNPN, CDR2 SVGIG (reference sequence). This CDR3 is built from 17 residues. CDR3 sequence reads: CAWSPGASVGYNQPQHF. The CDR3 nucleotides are TGTGCCTGGAGTCCAGGGGCTTCGGTAGGGTATAATCAGCCCCAGCATTTT. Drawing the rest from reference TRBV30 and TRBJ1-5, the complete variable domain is SQTIHQWPATLVQPVGSPLSLECTVEGTSNPNLYWYRQAAGRGLQLLFYSVGIGQISSEVPQNLSASRPQDRQFILSSKKLLLSDSGFYLCAWSPGASVGYNQPQHFGDGTRLSIL.

The CDR3 nucleotides are TGTGCCAGCAGCTCCAGGGGAGCGATGAACACTGAAGCTTTCTTT. Translation: CASSSRGAMNTEAFF. The chain combines TRBV7-8 with TRBJ1-1, with D maybe TRBD1 (6 bases). Trimming removed 4 bases from V and 0 bases from J, with 12 bases in between. The CDR3 is made up of 15 amino acids. From germline, CDR1 is SGHVS and CDR2 FQNEAQ.

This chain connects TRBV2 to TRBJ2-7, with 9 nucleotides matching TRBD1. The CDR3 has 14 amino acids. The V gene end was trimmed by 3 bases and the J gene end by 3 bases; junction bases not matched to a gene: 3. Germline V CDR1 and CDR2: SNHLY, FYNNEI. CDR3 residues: CASSDPDRGYEQYF. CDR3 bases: TGTGCCAGCAGTGATCCGGACAGGGGCTACGAGCAGTACTTC.

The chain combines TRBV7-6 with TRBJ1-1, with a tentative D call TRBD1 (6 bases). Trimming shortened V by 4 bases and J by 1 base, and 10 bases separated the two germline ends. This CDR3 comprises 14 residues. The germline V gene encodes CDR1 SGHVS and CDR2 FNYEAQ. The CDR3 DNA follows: TGTGCCAGCAGCTCGGGGACACCGAACACTGAAGCTTTCTTT. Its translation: CASSSGTPNTEAFF.

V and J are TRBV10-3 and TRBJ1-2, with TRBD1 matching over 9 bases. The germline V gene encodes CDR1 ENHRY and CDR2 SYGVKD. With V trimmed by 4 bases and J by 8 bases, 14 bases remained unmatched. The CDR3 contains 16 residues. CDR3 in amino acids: CAISAVQNRGRRGYTF. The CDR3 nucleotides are TGTGCCATCAGTGCGGTCCAGAACAGGGGGCGACGAGGCTACACCTTC.

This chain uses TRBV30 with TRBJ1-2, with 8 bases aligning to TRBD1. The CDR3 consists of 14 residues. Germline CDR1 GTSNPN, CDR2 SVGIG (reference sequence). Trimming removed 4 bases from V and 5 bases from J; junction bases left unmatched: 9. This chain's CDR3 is CAWTGQGIAYGYTF. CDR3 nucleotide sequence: TGTGCCTGGACCGGACAGGGAATCGCATATGGCTACACCTTC.

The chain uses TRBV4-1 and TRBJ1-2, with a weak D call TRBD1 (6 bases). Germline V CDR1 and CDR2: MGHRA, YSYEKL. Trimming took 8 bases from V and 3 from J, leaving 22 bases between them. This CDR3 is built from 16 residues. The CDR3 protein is CASSGAGAKGDYGYTF. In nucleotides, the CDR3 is TGCGCCAGCTCCGGAGCAGGGGCGAAGGGAGACTATGGCTACACCTTC.